This TCR beta chain was profiled in a study of Ad26.COV2.S vaccination and SARS-CoV-2 variants. The sample's treatment: roughly 20 received Ad26.COV2.S at low or high dose, single or two shots; about 5 received placebo; per-sample allocation not given. The investigators took samples on day 63 after the first vaccine or placebo injection. In Boston, the donor was an adult between 18-55 years of age. Sequencing was performed with immunoSEQ multiplex PCR; in TCRdb, only in-frame clones are kept and a portion is missing. Here the sample spans 400,000 to 500,000 clones, approximately 92% being singletons. This TCR came from a person aged 18-60 years who received the Ad26.COV2.S COVID-19 vaccine or a placebo. Material: peripheral blood, obtained in a trial of Ad26.COV2.S vaccine versus placebo.

In DNA, the CDR3 is TGTGCCAGCAGCTTAGGGTGGTCGACTTACTACGAGCAGTACGTC. Translating gives CASSLGWSTYYEQYV. The rearrangement links TRBV7-2 to TRBJ2-7; D ambiguous. Germline loops: CDR1 SGHTA, CDR2 FQGNSA. CDR3 length: 15 residues. Trimming removed 1 base from V and 3 bases from J, with 13 bases in between.